This T cell receptor (beta chain) was found in a study of PD-L1 blockade in urothelial cancer. Sampling of each patient yielded between 1 and 8 specimens, collected pretreatment and on-treatment. Germline CDR1 SGHNT, CDR2 YENEEA. Trimming removed 1 base from V and 6 bases from J; junction bases left unmatched: 13. The CDR3 is 18 amino acids. Every PCR was spiked with synthetic TCR analog templates. Sequencing was performed with immunoSEQ multiplex PCR; in TCRdb, only in-frame clones are kept and a portion is missing. Of 71,000 or so clones listed, 70% to 90% are singletons. This clonotype was obtained from a man aged 55 to 69 with urothelial cancer. This material consisted of PBMCs, taken around atezolizumab (anti-PD-L1) treatment. The chain employs TRBV11-3 and TRBJ2-1, with 9 bases matching TRBD2. The CDR3 region has the DNA TGTGCCAGCAGCTTAGCGGCGGGAGGGCCTTTGTTGGGCAATGAGCAGTTCTTC. Its translation is CASSLAAGGPLLGNEQFF.